Below are 5 T cell receptor beta chains sequenced from a single sample in a study of T cells in women clearing cervical HPV infection. Clones were read by immunoSEQ multiplex PCR, and TCRdb kept only the in-frame ones, dropping some. This repertoire includes under 45,000 clones. Sequenced sample: blood buffy coat. Receptor source: a woman aged 18-69 years with a cervical HPV16 infection that either progressed to CIN3+ or cleared (not recorded which).

Points on this clone: The sequence runs out 3 residues before the end of the CDR3; the remainder is reconstructed from the germline J gene. The V and J genes are TRBV14 and TRBJ2-7; 11 nucleotides agree with TRBD1. The CDR3 runs 15 residues. V shed 3 bases, J shed 1 base, and the junction held 2 bases outside the gene matches. Looked up from germline, CDR1 is SGHDN and CDR2 is FVKESK. The CDR3 region is CASSHRDRGSYEQYF. CDR3 DNA, as far as it was read: TGTGCCAGCAGCCATAGGGACAGGGGGTCCTACGAG.

Remarks on this clone: The CDR3 goes on 3 residues after the read ends, and that part is filled in from the germline J gene. The chain uses TRBV5-1 and TRBJ2-5; 8 nucleotides match TRBD1. With 4 bases clipped from V and 6 bases from J, the junction kept 17 bases outside the gene matches. Germline loops: CDR1 SGHRS, CDR2 YFSETQ. The CDR3 contains 17 residues. The CDR3 sequence is CASSPGEVRTGSKTQYF. CDR3 bases read: TGCGCCAGCAGCCCGGGCGAAGTCAGGACAGGGTCAAAGACC.

As to this clone: The read terminates 3 residues ahead of where the CDR3 ends, so the germline J gene completes it. The V gene is TRBV18, the J gene TRBJ2-2, with a tentative D call TRBD2 (6 bases). V was clipped by 0 bases and J by 5 bases, with 10 bases between them. Germline values: CDR1 KGHSH, CDR2 LQKENI. This CDR3 region has 15 residues. This CDR3 is CASSPPGLSTGELFF. The part of the CDR3 DNA that was read is TGTGCCAGCTCACCACCGGGACTCTCAACCGGGGAG.

As regards this clone: The CDR3 end is not reached by the read, which stops 3 residues before it; the germline J gene fills it in. This chain links TRBV18 with TRBJ1-2; a possible D gene is TRBD1 (6 bases). Trimming removed 3 bases from V and 4 bases from J, with 9 bases in between. Germline loops: CDR1 KGHSH, CDR2 LQKENI. CDR3 length: 13 amino acids. The CDR3 DNA, read in part, is TGTGCCAGCTCACCGGACAGACGCTATGGC. Translated: CASSPDRRYG. The complete CDR3 sequence is CASSPDRRYGYTF.

As concerns this clone: Read data end 3 residues before the CDR3 end; the end is taken from the germline J gene. The chain employs TRBV12-3 or TRBV12-4 and TRBJ2-7; D not certain. CDR3 size: 15 residues. Trimming cost V 5 bases and J 4 bases, with 18 bases left between them. The DNA read from the CDR3 is TGTGCCAGCAGTCACTCTCCAGGCCTTCTGTACGAG. It yields the protein CASSHSPGLLYE. The complete CDR3 reads CASSHSPGLLYEQYF.